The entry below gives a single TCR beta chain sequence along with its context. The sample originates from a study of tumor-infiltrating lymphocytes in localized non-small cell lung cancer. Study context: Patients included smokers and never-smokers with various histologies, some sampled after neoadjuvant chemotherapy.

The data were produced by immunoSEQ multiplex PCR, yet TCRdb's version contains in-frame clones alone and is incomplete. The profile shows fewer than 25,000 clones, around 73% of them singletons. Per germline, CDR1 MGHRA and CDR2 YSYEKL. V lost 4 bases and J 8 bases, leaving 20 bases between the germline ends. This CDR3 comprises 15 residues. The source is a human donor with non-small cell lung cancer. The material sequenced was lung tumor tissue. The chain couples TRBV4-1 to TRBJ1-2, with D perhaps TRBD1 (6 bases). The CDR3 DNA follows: TGCGCCAGCAGCCGAGATGGACAGACAGACTGGGGCTACACCTTC. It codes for CASSRDGQTDWGYTF.